The clone carrying this T cell receptor beta chain was seen a few times. Its antigen is undetermined. Described time point: newly diagnosed GD, antithyroid drugs for less than 3 months. The TCR library was made from RNA that had been extracted from PBMCs in TRIzol. CDR3 length: 14 residues. Germline-derived CDR1 and CDR2 are MGHRA and YSYEKL. V was clipped by 1 base and J by 11 bases, with 17 bases between them. These data originate in a study of regulatory T cells in long-lasting Graves disease. Study outcomes and limitations: The researchers studied only peripheral blood, not thyroid tissue.

TCR beta libraries were built with iRepertoire HTBI primers and Arm-PCR of CDR3 regions. TCRdb re-derived calls from the multiplex PCR reads in MiXCR, one entry per CDR3 protein. The sample yields 400,000 to 500,000 distinct CDR3 sequences, 14% seen once. Another study also made use of these data, one on T cells in Graves' hyperthyroidism and ophthalmopathy. That publication notes: Uncontrolled infection, other autoimmune disease, pregnancy and lactation each barred patients from inclusion.

The V call is TRBV4-1, the J call TRBJ1-1; unclear D gene. The TCR originated in a woman aged 50 to 60 with Graves disease. The sample consisted of peripheral blood mononuclear cells (PBMCs), taken at new diagnosis, from a patient treated with antithyroid drugs. CDR3 protein: CASSQVRQPILAFF. CDR3 DNA: TGCGCCAGCAGCCAAGTCCGGCAGCCCATTTTGGCTTTCTTT.